What follows are 22 T cell receptor beta chains derived from one specimen sequenced in a study of blood T cell repertoires in COVID-19. Repertoires were generated with immunoSEQ multiplex PCR, while TCRdb's copy carries only in-frame clones and drops some. The sample includes some 300,000 clones, 88% of them seen just once. The specimen sequenced was peripheral blood. The origin of the receptors is a woman aged 30 to 39 who had recovered from COVID-19.

The J gene is TRBJ1-2, the V gene TRBV6-2 or TRBV6-3; D unresolved. The CDR3 covers 14 residues. The V gene's germline CDR1 is MNHEY and CDR2 SVGEGT. V was shortened by 0 bases and J by 7 bases, with 12 bases between the two germline ends. The DNA of the CDR3 is TGTGCCAGCAGTTACTCGAAGTCCGCCGGTGGCTACACCTTC. Amino acids: CASSYSKSAGGYTF.

The V call is TRBV27, the J call TRBJ2-5; D is uncertain. This CDR3 is 14 amino acids long. V lost 3 bases and J 4 bases, leaving 12 bases between the germline ends. Germline lookup yields CDR1 MNHEY and CDR2 SMNVEV (reference sequence). In nucleotides, the CDR3 is TGTGCCAGCAGTTTTTACAGTAATCCAGAGACCCAGTACTTC. Translation: CASSFYSNPETQYF.

The genes are TRBV13 and TRBJ2-1, with 9 bases matching TRBD2. V dropped 4 bases and J dropped 8; count of bases not matched to a gene: 9. The germline gives CDR1 PRHDT, CDR2 FYEKMQ (reference sequence). The length of the CDR3 is 15 residues. DNA for the CDR3: TGTGCCAGCAGCTCCGCAGCGGGGGGCTGGGATGAGCAGTTCTTC. It translates to CASSSAAGGWDEQFF.

The rearrangement joins TRBV7-2 to TRBJ2-7, with 9 bases lining up with TRBD1. Germline CDR1 reads SGHTA; CDR2 reads FQGNSA. The CDR3 runs 14 residues. The V gene end was trimmed by 5 bases and the J gene end by 1 base; junction bases not matched to a gene: 3. CDR3: CASSAGTGSYEQYF. The CDR3 bases are TGTGCCAGCAGCGCCGGGACAGGGTCCTACGAGCAGTACTTC.

The rearrangement joins TRBV7-9 to TRBJ1-5, with a tentative D call TRBD1 (5 bases). The ends were cut back, 1 base at V and 1 base at J, with 11 bases in the middle. The CDR3 totals 16 residues. The germline gives CDR1 SEHNR, CDR2 FQNEAQ (reference sequence). The CDR3 nucleotides read TGTGCCAGCAGCTTAGTTTGGGGCGCCAGCAATCAGCCCCAGCATTTT. Protein sequence: CASSLVWGASNQPQHF. The complete variable domain, with remaining parts taken from reference TRBV7-9 and TRBJ1-5, reads DTGVSQNPRHKITKRGQNVTFRCDPISEHNRLYWYRQTLGQGPEFLTYFQNEAQLEKSRLLSDRFSAERPKGSFSTLEIQRTEQGDSAMYLCASSLVWGASNQPQHFGDGTRLSIL.

The V gene is TRBV5-6, the J gene TRBJ2-7; 10 bases match TRBD1. Trimming at V came to 4 bases and at J to 3 bases, leaving 4 bases not matched to a gene. Germline V gene data show CDR1 as SGHDT and CDR2 as YYEEEE. The CDR3 covers 14 residues. CDR3 coding DNA: TGTGCCAGCAGCCCGGGACAGGGGAACTACGAGCAGTACTTC. Its translation: CASSPGQGNYEQYF.

The rearrangement uses TRBV19 and TRBJ2-5; D remains unclear. CDR3 length: 14 amino acids. Trimming took off 2 bases at V and 1 base at J, with 8 bases between the two ends. Germline V gives CDR1 LNHDA, CDR2 SQIVND (reference sequence). Here the CDR3 DNA reads TGTGCCAGTAGTATACATGGCAGCCAAGAGACCCAGTACTTC. This sequence encodes CASSIHGSQETQYF.

V and J are TRBV9 and TRBJ2-3; TRBD1 matches at 8 bases. With 3 bases clipped from V and 0 bases from J, the junction kept 3 bases outside the gene matches. This CDR3 spans 15 amino acids. Germline V lookup: CDR1 SGDLS, CDR2 YYNGEE. The CDR3 is CASSERTGSTDTQYF. The CDR3 nucleotides read TGTGCCAGCAGCGAACGGACAGGGAGCACAGATACGCAGTATTTT.

This clone was seen only once. The chain has TRBV5-1 and TRBJ1-2; 10 nucleotides agree with TRBD1. Germline V lookup: CDR1 SGHRS, CDR2 YFSETQ. J lost 4 bases, V lost 5 bases, and 8 bases had no gene match. This CDR3 has 15 amino acids. CDR3 nucleotide sequence: TGCGCCAGCAGGGGATCGACAGGGGGCATCTATGGCTACACCTTC. It encodes CASRGSTGGIYGYTF. Combining the CDR3 with reference TRBV5-1 and TRBJ1-2 gives the whole variable domain KAGVTQTPRYLIKTRGQQVTLSCSPISGHRSVSWYQQTPGQGLQFLFEYFSETQRNKGNFPGRFSGRQFSNSRSEMNVSTLELGDSALYLCASRGSTGGIYGYTFGSGTRLTVV.

This chain uses TRBV25-1 with TRBJ2-1; 11 bases align to TRBD2. V was pared by 6 bases and J by 9 bases, with 4 bases of the junction left unmatched. The CDR3 covers 13 residues. In germline, CDR1 is MGHDK, CDR2 SYGVNS. CDR3 amino acids: CASRPSGGIEQFF. In DNA, the CDR3 is TGTGCCAGCAGACCTAGCGGGGGGATTGAGCAGTTCTTC.

V and J are TRBV13 and TRBJ1-1, with 9 positions matching TRBD1. The CDR3 is 13 residues long. The germline V gene encodes CDR1 PRHDT and CDR2 FYEKMQ (reference sequence). V shed 5 bases, J shed 11 bases, and the junction held 9 bases outside the gene matches. CDR3 loop: CASSRFGTGNAFF. The DNA of the CDR3 is TGTGCCAGCAGCCGCTTTGGGACAGGGAATGCTTTCTTT.

V gene TRBV27 combines with J gene TRBJ2-7; D is ambiguous. This CDR3 comprises 14 residues. Germline V gives CDR1 MNHEY, CDR2 SMNVEV (reference sequence). V lost 0 bases to trimming and J lost 2 bases, with 8 bases between them. The CDR3 nucleotides read TGTGCCAGCAGTTTATCGTACAGAACCTACGAGCAGTACTTC. It encodes CASSLSYRTYEQYF.

The chain carries TRBV2 and TRBJ1-2; the D is unclear. This CDR3 region has 12 residues. V shed 7 bases and J shed 4 bases, with 10 bases lying between them. Germline V CDR1 and CDR2: SNHLY, FYNNEI. This chain's CDR3 is CASKEEGYGYTF. In DNA form, the CDR3 reads TGTGCCAGCAAAGAGGAAGGCTATGGCTACACCTTC.

V gene TRBV7-3 combines with J gene TRBJ1-1, with D perhaps matching TRBD1 (5 bases). The CDR3 runs to 16 residues. CDR1 and CDR2 (germline): SGHTA, FQGTGA. With 1 base removed from V and 5 bases from J, the gap between germline ends came to 17 bases. CDR3 nucleotide sequence: TGTGCCAGCAGCTTAAATAGTCCAGGGCTGGGAACTGAAGCTTTCTTT. Its protein product is CASSLNSPGLGTEAFF.

This clone came up once. The CDR3 protein is CASSLFGETQYF. DNA of the CDR3: TGTGCCAGCAGTTTATTCGGAGAGACCCAGTACTTC. This chain joins TRBV12-3 or TRBV12-4 and TRBJ2-5; D is undetermined. V dropped 2 bases and J dropped 4 bases, with 5 bases sitting between them. CDR3 length equals 12 residues.

This chain links TRBV20-1 with TRBJ2-5; the D gene is possibly TRBD1 (6 bases). The V and J ends lost 3 bases and 1 base respectively, with 9 bases between them. This CDR3 has 13 amino acids. Germline lookup yields CDR1 DFQATT and CDR2 SNEGSKA (reference sequence). The CDR3 DNA reads TGCAGTGCTAGTCGGACAGCCCAAGAGACCCAGTACTTC. It yields the protein CSASRTAQETQYF.

The CDR3 nucleotides are TGTGCCTGGAGGAAAAGACAGAGTAGCACTGAAGCTTTCTTT. It yields the protein CAWRKRQSSTEAFF. This chain uses TRBV30 with TRBJ1-1; D possibly corresponds to TRBD1 (5 bases). Germline V gives CDR1 GTSNPN, CDR2 SVGIG (reference sequence). The CDR3 runs to 14 residues. V was cut by 3 bases and J by 4 bases, with 15 bases left in between.

This chain uses TRBV3-1 (or the pseudogene TRBV3-2) with TRBJ1-2; TRBD1 agrees at 7 bases. Looked up from germline, CDR1 is LGHDT and CDR2 is YNNKEL (reference sequence). The CDR3 consists of 15 residues. V was pared by 2 bases and J by 4 bases, with 7 bases of the junction left unmatched. This CDR3 reads CASSQQGGIGYGYTF. CDR3 nucleotide sequence: TGTGCCAGCAGCCAACAAGGGGGCATCGGCTATGGCTACACCTTC.

The rearrangement uses TRBV14 and TRBJ1-5; 10 bases agree with TRBD1. With V trimmed by 4 bases and J by 9 bases, 6 bases remained unmatched. Germline V CDR1 and CDR2: SGHDN, FVKESK. This CDR3 has 14 amino acids. The CDR3 nucleotides are TGTGCCAGCAGCCCAGGGACAGGGGTTGGGCCCCAGCATTTT. Encoded protein: CASSPGTGVGPQHF.

The chain combines TRBV2 with TRBJ2-5; 8 bases map to TRBD2. Looked up from germline, CDR1 is SNHLY and CDR2 is FYNNEI. The CDR3 spans 18 residues. V shed 4 bases, J shed 4 bases, and the junction held 17 bases outside the gene matches. CDR3 sequence: CASSAQTLGTSIRETQYF. CDR3 nucleotide sequence: TGTGCCAGCAGTGCACAAACATTAGGGACTAGTATACGAGAGACCCAGTACTTC.

The chain uses TRBV28 and TRBJ2-5; D is ambiguous. The CDR3 loop spans 13 amino acids. Deletions cut 2 bases from V and 2 bases from J, with 6 bases between. The germline CDR1 and CDR2 sequences are MDHEN and SYDVKM. This CDR3 is CASSLESQETQYF. The CDR3, as DNA: TGTGCCAGCAGTTTAGAGTCTCAAGAGACCCAGTACTTC.

This chain links TRBV2 with TRBJ2-7, with 8 bases identical to TRBD1. Germline values: CDR1 SNHLY, CDR2 FYNNEI. The J segment lost 0 bases and the V segment lost 3 bases, leaving 4 bases of the junction unmatched. This CDR3 region has 15 residues. Here the CDR3 DNA reads TGTGCCAGCAGTGATCCGGGACAGGTCTCCTACGAGCAGTACTTC. It yields the protein CASSDPGQVSYEQYF.